A single sample gave rise to the 17 T cell receptor beta chains below, sequenced in a study of blood T cells in healthy people across ages. A second 7 to 11 cycle PCR used barcoded and J-beta primers. Each CDR3 protein is one row after TCRdb ran MiXCR on the 5' RACE reads. The repertoire holds roughly 640,000 distinct CDR3 sequences, with approximately 30% as singletons. Sample: blood. These receptors all come from a woman older than 75 in good health.

This clonotype was detected ten times or more. The V gene is TRBV7-2, the J gene TRBJ1-2; no reliable D call. The CDR3 contains 16 residues. V was shortened by 3 bases and J by 4 bases, with 18 bases between the two germline ends. The V gene's germline CDR1 is SGHTA and CDR2 FQGNSA. The CDR3: CASSLERVPDVYGYTF. In DNA form, the CDR3 reads TGTGCCAGCAGCTTGGAGCGGGTTCCTGATGTCTATGGCTACACCTTC.

This clonotype was seen only a few times. V is TRBV14 and J is TRBJ1-6, with D possibly matching TRBD1 (5 bases). Trimming stripped 4 bases from V and 6 bases from J, with 13 bases between. From germline, CDR1 is SGHDN and CDR2 FVKESK. The CDR3 extends over 15 amino acids. CDR3 in DNA: TGTGCCAGCAGCCCAGGACGGGACCGTAATTCACCCCTCCACTTT. Its translation is CASSPGRDRNSPLHF.

This clonotype was detected ten times or more. The rearrangement links TRBV6-5 to TRBJ2-5; a weak D match, TRBD1 (6 bases). With 7 bases removed from V and 1 base from J, the gap between germline ends came to 16 bases. This CDR3 contains 15 residues. CDR1 and CDR2 (germline): MNHEY, SVGAGI. CDR3 sequence reads: CASTPLGQSQETQYF. CDR3 nucleotides: TGTGCCAGCACCCCCCTAGGACAGTCCCAAGAGACCCAGTACTTC.

This clonotype turned up a few times. This chain connects TRBV9 to TRBJ1-1, with unresolved D. The CDR3 covers 14 residues. V was clipped by 0 bases and J by 4 bases, with 10 bases between them. Looked up from germline, CDR1 is SGDLS and CDR2 is YYNGEE. The CDR3 sequence: CASSVDLGSTEAFF. The CDR3 DNA sequence: TGTGCCAGCAGCGTAGACCTAGGGAGCACTGAAGCTTTCTTT. Full variable domain (missing parts from reference TRBV9 and TRBJ1-1): DSGVTQTPKHLITATGQRVTLRCSPRSGDLSVYWYQQSLDQGLQFLIQYYNGEERAKGNILERFSAQQFPDLHSELNLSSLELGDSALYFCASSVDLGSTEAFFGQGTRLTVV.

V is TRBV19 and J is TRBJ2-1; D is ambiguous. The CDR3 contains 16 residues. V shed 0 bases and J shed 0 bases, with 9 bases lying between them. Germline assignment: CDR1 LNHDA and CDR2 SQIVND (reference sequence). The CDR3 nucleotides read TGTGCCAGTAGTATAGATTTAAGTAGCTCCTACAATGAGCAGTTCTTC. This codes for CASSIDLSSSYNEQFF.

This clonotype was counted at least ten times. The chain joins TRBV3-1 to TRBJ1-2, with D possibly TRBD1 on 5 matching bases. Germline V gene data show CDR1 as LGHDT and CDR2 as YNNKEL (reference sequence). The CDR3 spans 14 residues. Trimming pared 0 bases from V and 4 bases from J, leaving 9 bases between. The CDR3, as DNA: TGTGCCAGCAGCCAAGATGACAGTCCCTATGGCTACACCTTC. Amino acids: CASSQDDSPYGYTF.

This clonotype was observed a handful of times. The DNA of the CDR3 is TGCAGTGCTGACTCCCCCTCACTTACCGGGGAGCTGTTTTTT. This encodes CSADSPSLTGELFF. The rearrangement links TRBV20-1 to TRBJ2-2, with D hard to call. The CDR3 runs 14 residues. Trimming took off 5 bases at V and 5 bases at J, with 15 bases between the two ends. Germline V gene sequence: CDR1 DFQATT, CDR2 SNEGSKA (reference sequence).

This chain connects TRBV4-2 to TRBJ2-1; 7 bases are a match to TRBD2. Looked up from germline, CDR1 is LGHNA and CDR2 is YNFKEQ. Unmatched junction bases numbered 14, after V lost 2 bases and J lost 13 bases. The CDR3 runs 15 residues. CDR3 DNA: TGTGCCAGCAGCCAAAGCGGGGAAGCAGGAGAGACCCAGTTCTTC. It yields the protein CASSQSGEAGETQFF.

The CDR3 DNA reads TGTGCCATCAAAAAACAGGGAATCAAGGGAACTGAAGCTTTCTTT. Residues: CAIKKQGIKGTEAFF. The gene calls are TRBV10-3 and TRBJ1-1; D is possibly TRBD1 (6 bases). Trimming removed 7 bases from V and 5 bases from J, with 20 bases in between. CDR3 length: 15 residues. Looked up from germline, CDR1 is ENHRY and CDR2 is SYGVKD.

The V gene is TRBV4-3, the J gene TRBJ2-3; 13 bases are a match to TRBD2. The CDR3 runs to 16 residues. The V gene's germline CDR1 is LGHNA and CDR2 YSLEER. V lost 4 bases to trimming and J lost 6 bases; unmatched junction nucleotides: 7. This CDR3 reads CASSLGLAGAGDTQYF. The CDR3 nucleotides read TGCGCCAGCAGCCTAGGACTAGCGGGGGCCGGGGATACGCAGTATTTT.

On this clonotype: Given a much more abundant clone one base away, this may be a read error. CDR3 nucleotide sequence: TGTGCCAGCAGCTCATCGCCGGCACGCTCTTCAGATACGCAGTATTTT. Translation: CASSSSPARSSDTQYF. The rearrangement uses TRBV7-2 and TRBJ2-3; D gene unclear. Germline V lookup: CDR1 SGHTA, CDR2 FQGNSA. V lost 4 bases to trimming and J lost 4 bases, with 18 bases between them. The CDR3 consists of 16 residues.

This clonotype was counted many times. The chain links TRBV29-1 to TRBJ2-2; TRBD1 matches 7 bases. J gave up 2 bases and V 2 bases, and 2 bases lay outside the gene matches. Germline CDR1 SQVTM, CDR2 ANQGSEA. The CDR3 is made up of 14 amino acids. The DNA for the CDR3 is TGCAGCGTTGAAACAGGGGTCAACACCGGGGAGCTGTTTTTT. Its translation is CSVETGVNTGELFF.

At least ten counts were recorded for this clonotype. The chain joins TRBV7-2 to TRBJ2-3; D may be TRBD1 or TRBD2 (5 bases each). The CDR3 is 13 residues long. V lost 5 bases to trimming and J lost 9 bases, with 15 bases between them. The germline gives CDR1 SGHTA, CDR2 FQGNSA. CDR3 amino acids: CASSLNPGPTQYF. CDR3 nucleotides: TGTGCCAGCAGCCTAAACCCGGGACCCACGCAGTATTTT.

This clonotype was counted ten times or more. The gene calls are TRBV7-2 and TRBJ2-5; TRBD1 is a possible D gene (6 bases). This CDR3 region has 15 residues. V lost 6 bases, J lost 7 bases, and 21 bases lay in between. CDR1 is SGHTA, CDR2 FQGNSA, per germline. The CDR3 coding sequence is TGTGCCAGCAGTCCGGATTGGACAGAGTGGTGGACCCAGTACTTC. Its protein is CASSPDWTEWWTQYF.

A single count supports this clonotype. The chain carries TRBV30 and TRBJ1-1, with D tentatively TRBD1 (5 bases). The V gene lost 5 bases and the J gene lost 6 bases, with 10 bases spanning the gap. Germline V CDR1 and CDR2: GTSNPN, SVGIG (reference sequence). The CDR3 contains 11 residues. CDR3: CAWGGVAEAFF. For the CDR3, the DNA is TGTGCCTGGGGGGGGGTAGCTGAAGCTTTCTTT.

This clonotype was detected ten times or more. This sequence joins TRBV2 and TRBJ2-3, with 8 bases fitting TRBD2. The germline gives CDR1 SNHLY, CDR2 FYNNEI. J lost 6 bases, V lost 1 base, and 18 bases had no gene match. This CDR3 has 19 amino acids. CDR3 nucleotide sequence: TGTGCCAGCAGTGAAGGACGGGGGGGGGCCATTAATCGTAAGGATACGCAGTATTTT. Its translation: CASSEGRGGAINRKDTQYF. The full variable domain, rest sourced from reference TRBV2 and TRBJ2-3, is EPEVTQTPSHQVTQMGQEVILRCVPISNHLYFYWYRQILGQKVEFLVSFYNNEISEKSEIFDDQFSVERPDGSNFTLKIRSTKLEDSAMYFCASSEGRGGAINRKDTQYFGPGTRLTVL.

This clonotype was seen repeatedly, ten times or more. V is TRBV7-2 and J is TRBJ1-1; a possible D gene is TRBD1 (5 bases). This CDR3 spans 14 amino acids. Deletions cut 2 bases from V and 4 bases from J, with 11 bases between. CDR1 and CDR2 from the germline V gene are SGHTA and FQGNSA. CDR3 amino acids: CASSLRQGSTEAFF. CDR3 bases: TGTGCCAGCAGCTTAAGGCAGGGAAGCACTGAAGCTTTCTTT.